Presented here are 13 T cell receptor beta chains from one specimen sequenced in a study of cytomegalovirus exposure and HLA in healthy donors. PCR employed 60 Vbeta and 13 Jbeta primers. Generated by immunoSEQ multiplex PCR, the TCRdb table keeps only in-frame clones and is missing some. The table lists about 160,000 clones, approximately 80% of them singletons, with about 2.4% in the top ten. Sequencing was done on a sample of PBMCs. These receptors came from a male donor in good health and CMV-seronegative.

Written as DNA, the CDR3 is TGTGCCAGCAGCCCGTCCGGGAGCCCCGCCGGGGAGCTGTTTTTT. It specifies CASSPSGSPAGELFF. This rearrangement joins TRBV9 to TRBJ2-2, with D maybe TRBD2 (6 bases). Per germline, CDR1 SGDLS and CDR2 YYNGEE. Deletions cut 4 bases from V and 6 bases from J, with 16 bases between. The CDR3 runs 15 residues.

DNA of the CDR3: TGTGCCAGCAGCCCTCCAGTTTGGGACAGGGGTCCCCGCTCCTACAATGAGCAGTTCTTC. Translating gives CASSPPVWDRGPRSYNEQFF. The chain combines TRBV7-6 with TRBJ2-1; 10 nucleotides align to TRBD1. There are 20 residues in the CDR3. V gave up 5 bases and J gave up 0 bases; unmatched junction bases: 16. Germline assignment: CDR1 SGHVS and CDR2 FNYEAQ.

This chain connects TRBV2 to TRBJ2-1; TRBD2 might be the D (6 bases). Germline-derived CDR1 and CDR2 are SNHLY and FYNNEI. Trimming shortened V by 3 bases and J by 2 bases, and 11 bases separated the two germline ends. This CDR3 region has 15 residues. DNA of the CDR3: TGTGCCAGCAGTGACCGGGAGTCCGCCTACAATGAGCAGTTCTTC. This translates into CASSDRESAYNEQFF.

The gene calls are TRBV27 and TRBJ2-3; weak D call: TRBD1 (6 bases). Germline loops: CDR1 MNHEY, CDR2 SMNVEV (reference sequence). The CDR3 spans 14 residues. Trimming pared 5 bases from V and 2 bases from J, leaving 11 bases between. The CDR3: CASSVGHSTDTQYF. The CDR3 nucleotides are TGTGCCAGCAGTGTGGGACACTCCACAGATACGCAGTATTTT.

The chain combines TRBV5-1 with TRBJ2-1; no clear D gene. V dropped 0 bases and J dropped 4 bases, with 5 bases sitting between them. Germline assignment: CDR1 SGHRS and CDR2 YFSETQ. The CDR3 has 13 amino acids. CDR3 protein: CASSLGQYNEQFF. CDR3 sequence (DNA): TGCGCCAGCAGCTTGGGGCAGTACAATGAGCAGTTCTTC.

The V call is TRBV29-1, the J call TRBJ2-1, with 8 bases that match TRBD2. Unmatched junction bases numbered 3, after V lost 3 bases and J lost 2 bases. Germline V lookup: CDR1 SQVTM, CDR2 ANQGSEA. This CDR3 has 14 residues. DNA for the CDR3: TGCAGCGTTGAGGGAGCGGGAGCCTACAATGAGCAGTTCTTC. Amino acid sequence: CSVEGAGAYNEQFF.

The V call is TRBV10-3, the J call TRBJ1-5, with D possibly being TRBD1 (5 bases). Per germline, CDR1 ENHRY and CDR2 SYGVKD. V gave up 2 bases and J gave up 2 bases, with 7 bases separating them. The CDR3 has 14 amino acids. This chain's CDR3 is CAISEAQGNQPQHF. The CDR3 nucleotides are TGTGCCATCAGTGAGGCACAGGGCAATCAGCCCCAGCATTTT.

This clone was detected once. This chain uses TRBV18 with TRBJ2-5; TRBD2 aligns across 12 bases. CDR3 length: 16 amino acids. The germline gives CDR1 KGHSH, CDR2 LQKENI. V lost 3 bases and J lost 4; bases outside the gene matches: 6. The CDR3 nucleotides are TGTGCCAGCTCACCTCTAGCGGGAGGGCCCAGAGAGACCCAGTACTTC. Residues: CASSPLAGGPRETQYF. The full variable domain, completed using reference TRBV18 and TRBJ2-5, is NAGVMQNPRHLVRRRGQEARLRCSPMKGHSHVYWYRQLPEEGLKFMVYLQKENIIDESGMPKERFSAEFPKEGPSILRIQQVVRGDSAAYFCASSPLAGGPRETQYFGPGTRLLVL.

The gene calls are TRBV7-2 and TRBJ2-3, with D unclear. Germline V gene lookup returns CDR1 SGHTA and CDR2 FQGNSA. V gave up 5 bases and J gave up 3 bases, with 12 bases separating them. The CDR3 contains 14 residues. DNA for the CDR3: TGTGCCAGCAGCCAACTAAGAGGAACAGATACGCAGTATTTT. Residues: CASSQLRGTDTQYF.

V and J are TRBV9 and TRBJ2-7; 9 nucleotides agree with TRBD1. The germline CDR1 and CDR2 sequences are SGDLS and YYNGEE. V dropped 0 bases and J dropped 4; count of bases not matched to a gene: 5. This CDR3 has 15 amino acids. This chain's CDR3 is CASSVAWTGDYEQYF. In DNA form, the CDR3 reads TGTGCCAGCAGCGTAGCTTGGACAGGGGATTACGAGCAGTACTTC.

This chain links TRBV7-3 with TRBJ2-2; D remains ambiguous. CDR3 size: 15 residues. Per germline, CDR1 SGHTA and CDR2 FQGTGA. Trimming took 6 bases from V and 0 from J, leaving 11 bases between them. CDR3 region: CASSPRVANTGELFF. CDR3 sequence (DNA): TGTGCCAGCAGTCCCCGGGTTGCGAACACCGGGGAGCTGTTTTTT. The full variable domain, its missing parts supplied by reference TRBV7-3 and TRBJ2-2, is GAGVSQTPSNKVTEKGKYVELRCDPISGHTALYWYRQSLGQGPEFLIYFQGTGAADDSGLPNDRFFAVRPEGSVSTLKIQRTERGDSAVYLCASSPRVANTGELFFGEGSRLTVL.

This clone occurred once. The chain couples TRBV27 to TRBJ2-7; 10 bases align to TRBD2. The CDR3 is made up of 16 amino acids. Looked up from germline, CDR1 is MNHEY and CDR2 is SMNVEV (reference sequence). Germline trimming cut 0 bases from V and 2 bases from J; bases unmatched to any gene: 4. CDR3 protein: CASSLSPSGGTYEQYF. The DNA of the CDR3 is TGTGCCAGCAGTTTATCTCCTAGCGGGGGTACCTACGAGCAGTACTTC.

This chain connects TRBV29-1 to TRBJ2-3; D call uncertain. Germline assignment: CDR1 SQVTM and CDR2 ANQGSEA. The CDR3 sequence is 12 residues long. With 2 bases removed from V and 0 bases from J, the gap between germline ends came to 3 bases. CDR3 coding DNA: TGCAGCGTTGAACGGAGCACAGATACGCAGTATTTT. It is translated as CSVERSTDTQYF.